The 5 T cell receptor beta chains in this list originate from one sample, sequenced in a study of blood T cell repertoires in COVID-19 (dated by TCRdb to about 2020). Libraries were constructed by the immunoSEQ multiplex PCR assay. Not all clones reach the TCRdb copy of this immuneACCESS table, which keeps in-frame sequences only. Checked studies attribute under half of the gap to unresolved V genes and leave the rest unexplained. Across this sample there are about 180,000 clones, with 80% to 90% seen only once. Jointly, the top ten make up 1.5% to 2% of the sample. Sequenced material: peripheral blood. The receptors derive from a man younger than 35 who had recovered from COVID-19.

The rearrangement links TRBV3-1 (or the pseudogene TRBV3-2) to TRBJ2-7; D is perhaps TRBD2 (5 bases). CDR1 is LGHDT and CDR2 is YNNKEL in the germline V gene (reference sequence). The CDR3 extends over 13 amino acids. V dropped 3 bases and J dropped 3 bases, with 9 bases sitting between them. CDR3 amino acids: CASSQRGYYEQYF. The CDR3 DNA follows: TGTGCCAGCAGCCAGAGAGGGTACTACGAGCAGTACTTC.

The CDR3 nucleotides are TGTGCCAGCAGTCCCATTCAGTTTAACTATGGCTACACCTTC. Protein sequence: CASSPIQFNYGYTF. The rearrangement joins TRBV6-5 to TRBJ1-2; D remains ambiguous. The CDR3 spans 14 residues. V was pared by 5 bases and J by 1 base, with 11 bases between. Germline V lookup: CDR1 MNHEY, CDR2 SVGAGI.

V is TRBV24-1 and J is TRBJ1-2; D is unclear. The CDR3 is made up of 14 amino acids. V was cut by 0 bases and J by 2 bases, with 6 bases left in between. Looked up from germline, CDR1 is KGHDR and CDR2 is SFDVKD. CDR3 sequence: CATSDLVRNYGYTF. The CDR3 coding sequence is TGTGCCACCAGTGATTTGGTCAGAAACTATGGCTACACCTTC.

V and J are TRBV3-1 (or the pseudogene TRBV3-2) and TRBJ2-7; D gene ambiguous. This CDR3 has 13 amino acids. Trimming took off 1 base at V and 7 bases at J, with 11 bases between the two ends. CDR1 is LGHDT, CDR2 YNNKEL, per germline (reference sequence). The CDR3 nucleotides read TGTGCCAGCAGCCAAGGCCGAGCGAGGGAGCAGTACTTC. Its protein is CASSQGRAREQYF.

The chain has TRBV2 and TRBJ1-4; TRBD1 matches 7 bases. Germline V lookup: CDR1 SNHLY, CDR2 FYNNEI. This CDR3 is 17 amino acids long. V shed 4 bases and J 6 bases; nucleotides not matched to a gene: 14. This CDR3 reads CASSVTGSFSWYEKLFF. CDR3 sequence (DNA): TGTGCCAGCAGTGTGACAGGGTCTTTTAGTTGGTATGAAAAACTGTTTTTT. The full variable domain, with the rest looked up from reference TRBV2 and TRBJ1-4, is EPEVTQTPSHQVTQMGQEVILRCVPISNHLYFYWYRQILGQKVEFLVSFYNNEISEKSEIFDDQFSVERPDGSNFTLKIRSTKLEDSAMYFCASSVTGSFSWYEKLFFGSGTQLSVL.